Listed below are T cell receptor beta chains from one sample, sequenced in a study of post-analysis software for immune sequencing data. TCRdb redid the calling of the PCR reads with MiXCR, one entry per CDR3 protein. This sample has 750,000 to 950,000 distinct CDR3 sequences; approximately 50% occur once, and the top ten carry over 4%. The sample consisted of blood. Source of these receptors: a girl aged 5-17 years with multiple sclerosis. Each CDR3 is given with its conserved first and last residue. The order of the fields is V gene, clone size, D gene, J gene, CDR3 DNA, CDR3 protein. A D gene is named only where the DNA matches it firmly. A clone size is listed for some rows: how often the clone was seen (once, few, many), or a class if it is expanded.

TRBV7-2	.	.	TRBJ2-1	TGTGCCAGCAGCTTAGCTTGGCGGGACCAGTTCTTC	CASSLAWRDQFF
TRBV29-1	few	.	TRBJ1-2	TGCAGCGTTGAGACCAGGGCAGGCTATGGCTACACCTTC	CSVETRAGYGYTF
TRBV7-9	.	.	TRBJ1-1	TGTGCCAGCAGCTTAGGAGTTGGCTTTGAAGCTTTCTTT	CASSLGVGFEAFF
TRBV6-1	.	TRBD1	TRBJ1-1	TGTGCCAGCATCCGACAGGGGGTGAACACTGAAGCTTTCTTT	CASIRQGVNTEAFF
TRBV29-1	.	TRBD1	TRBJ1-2	TGCAGCGTTAGACAGGGGGACTATGGCTACACCTTC	CSVRQGDYGYTF
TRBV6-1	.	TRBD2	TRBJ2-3	TGTGCCAGCAGCATCTCCGGGACTAGCGGGGTGGATACGCAGTATTTT	CASSISGTSGVDTQYF
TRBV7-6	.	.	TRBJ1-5	TGTGCCAGCAGCGAAACAGGTCTGAGCAATCAGCCCCAGCATTTT	CASSETGLSNQPQHF
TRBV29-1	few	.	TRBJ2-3	TGCAGCGTCACGATTCAAGGTTTAGACACAGATACGCAGTATTTT	CSVTIQGLDTDTQYF
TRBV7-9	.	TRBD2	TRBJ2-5	TGTGCCAGCAACGATGGACTAGCGGCGGAGACCCAGTACTTC	CASNDGLAAETQYF
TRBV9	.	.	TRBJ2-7	TGTGCCAGCAGCGTAGAAAGTCTAGGAGAGCAGTACTTC	CASSVESLGEQYF
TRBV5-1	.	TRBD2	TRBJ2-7	TGCGCCAGCAGCTTTAGCCTCCGGCGGGAGGTCTCCTACGAGCAGTACTTC	CASSFSLRREVSYEQYF
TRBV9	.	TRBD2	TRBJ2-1	TGTGCCAGCAGCGTAGGCTTGGGTGTAGCGGGAGGGGATGAGCAGTTCTTC	CASSVGLGVAGGDEQFF
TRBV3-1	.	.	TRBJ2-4	TGTGCCAGCAGCCAAGATGTACTCGACAAAAACATTCAGTACTTC	CASSQDVLDKNIQYF
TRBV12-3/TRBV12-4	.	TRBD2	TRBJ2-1	TGTGCCAGCAGTGGGACTAGCGGGGTTCCCCAGGGCAATGAGCAGTTCTTC	CASSGTSGVPQGNEQFF
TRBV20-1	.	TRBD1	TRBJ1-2	TGCAGTGCTAGAGGACAAAGGGACAGCCCCGTGGGCTACACCTTC	CSARGQRDSPVGYTF
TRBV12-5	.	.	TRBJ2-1	TGTGCTAGTGGTGCGACTAGGAACCCCTACAATGAGCAGTTCTTC	CASGATRNPYNEQFF
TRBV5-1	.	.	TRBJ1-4	TGCGCCAGCAGCCCGACAGTCGCAACTAATGAAAAACTGTTTTTT	CASSPTVATNEKLFF
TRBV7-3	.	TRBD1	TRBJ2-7	TGTGCCAGCAGCTCCGGGACAGGGATCAACGAGCAGTACTTC	CASSSGTGINEQYF
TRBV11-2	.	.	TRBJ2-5	TGTGCCAGCAGCTTATACACGCGGGACCAAGAGACCCAGTACTTC	CASSLYTRDQETQYF
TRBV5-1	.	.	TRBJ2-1	TGCGCCAGCAGAGGGCAGGCCTACAATGAGCAGTTCTTC	CASRGQAYNEQFF
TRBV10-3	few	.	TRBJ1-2	TGTGCCATCAGTGAAGTCAACTATGGCTACACCTTC	CAISEVNYGYTF
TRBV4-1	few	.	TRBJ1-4	TGCGCCAGCAGCCAATTTCCTGTGGGTAATGAAAAACTGTTTTTT	CASSQFPVGNEKLFF
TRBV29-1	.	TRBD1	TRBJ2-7	TGCAGCGGCGGACAGGGGAACTCCTACGAGCAGTACTTC	CSGGQGNSYEQYF
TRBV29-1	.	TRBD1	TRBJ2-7	TGCAGCGTTGAAGAGGTGGGACAGGGGTACGAGCAGTACTTC	CSVEEVGQGYEQYF
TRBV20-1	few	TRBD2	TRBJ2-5	TGCAGTGCTAGAGACCGGACTAGCATGGAGACCCAGTACTTC	CSARDRTSMETQYF
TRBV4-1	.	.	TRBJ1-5	TGCGCCAGCAGCCAAGAGGCCGGGACTGGGAAGGGGCCCCAGCATTTT	CASSQEAGTGKGPQHF
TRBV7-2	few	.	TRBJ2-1	TGTGCCAGCAGGCAGCGGGTATCCTCCTACAATGAGCAGTTCTTC	CASRQRVSSYNEQFF
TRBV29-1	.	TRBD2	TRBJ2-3	TGCAGCGTTCAGACTAGCGGGGGGGTGGATACGCAGTATTTT	CSVQTSGGVDTQYF
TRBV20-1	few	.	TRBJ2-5	TGCAGTACCTCTGGAATGGCGGGAGAGACCCAGTACTTC	CSTSGMAGETQYF
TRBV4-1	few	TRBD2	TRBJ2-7	TGCGCCAGCAGCCAAGTCCTCGCGGGAGCTAACGAGCAGTACTTC	CASSQVLAGANEQYF
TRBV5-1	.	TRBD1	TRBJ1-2	TGCGCCAGCAGCTTGGAAGGGACAGGGAACTATGGCTACACCTTC	CASSLEGTGNYGYTF
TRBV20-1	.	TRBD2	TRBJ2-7	TGCAGTGCTAGGGATCTAGCGGGATCCTACGAGCAGTACTTC	CSARDLAGSYEQYF
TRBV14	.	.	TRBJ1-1	TGTGCCAGCAGCCCTTCCGGGACATGGACAGTTGAAGCTTTCTTT	CASSPSGTWTVEAFF
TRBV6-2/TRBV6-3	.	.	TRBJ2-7	TGTGCCAGCCTCGGGGCTACCTACGAGCAGTACTTC	CASLGATYEQYF
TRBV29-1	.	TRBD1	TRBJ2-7	TGCAGCGGCCGGGACAGAACCTACGAGCAGTACTTC	CSGRDRTYEQYF
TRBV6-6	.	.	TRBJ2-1	TGTGCCAGCAGTTACACCTCCCGGCAGTTCTTC	CASSYTSRQFF